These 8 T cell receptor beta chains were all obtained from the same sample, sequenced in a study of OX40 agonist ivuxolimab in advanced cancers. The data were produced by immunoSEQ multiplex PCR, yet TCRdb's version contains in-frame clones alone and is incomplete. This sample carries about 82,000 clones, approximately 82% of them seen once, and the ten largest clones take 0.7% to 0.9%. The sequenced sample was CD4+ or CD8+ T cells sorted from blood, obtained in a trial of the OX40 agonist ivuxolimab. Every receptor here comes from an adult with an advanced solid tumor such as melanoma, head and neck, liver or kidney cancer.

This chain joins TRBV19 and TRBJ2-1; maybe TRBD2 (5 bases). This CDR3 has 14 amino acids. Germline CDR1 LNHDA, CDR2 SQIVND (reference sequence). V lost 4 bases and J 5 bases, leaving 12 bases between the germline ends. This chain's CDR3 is CASSREIGNNEQFF. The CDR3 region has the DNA TGTGCCAGTAGTAGGGAGATTGGTAACAATGAGCAGTTCTTC.

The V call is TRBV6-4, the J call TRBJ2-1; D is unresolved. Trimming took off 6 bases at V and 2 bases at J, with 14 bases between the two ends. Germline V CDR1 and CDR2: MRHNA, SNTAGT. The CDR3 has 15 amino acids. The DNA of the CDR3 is TGTGCCAGCAGCCCCATGACGGCAACCTACAATGAGCAGTTCTTC. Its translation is CASSPMTATYNEQFF.

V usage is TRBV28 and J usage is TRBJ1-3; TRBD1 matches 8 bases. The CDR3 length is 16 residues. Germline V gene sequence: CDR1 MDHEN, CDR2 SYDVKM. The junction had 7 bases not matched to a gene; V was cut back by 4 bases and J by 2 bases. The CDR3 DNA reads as TGTGCCAGCAGTTCAGGGTCGGACAGGGCTGGAAACACCATATATTTT. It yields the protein CASSSGSDRAGNTIYF.

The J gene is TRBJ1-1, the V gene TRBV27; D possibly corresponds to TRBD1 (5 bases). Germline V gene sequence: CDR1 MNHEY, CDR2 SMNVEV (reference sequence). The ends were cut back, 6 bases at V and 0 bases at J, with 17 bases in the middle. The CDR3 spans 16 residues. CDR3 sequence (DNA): TGTGCCAGCAGCGATAACACGGCAGGGCTGAACACTGAAGCTTTCTTT. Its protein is CASSDNTAGLNTEAFF.

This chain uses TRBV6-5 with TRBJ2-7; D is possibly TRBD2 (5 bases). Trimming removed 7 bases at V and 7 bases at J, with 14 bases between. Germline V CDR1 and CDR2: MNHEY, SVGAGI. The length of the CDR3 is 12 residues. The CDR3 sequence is CASKTGSREQYF. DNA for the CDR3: TGTGCCAGCAAAACGGGATCTAGAGAGCAGTACTTC.

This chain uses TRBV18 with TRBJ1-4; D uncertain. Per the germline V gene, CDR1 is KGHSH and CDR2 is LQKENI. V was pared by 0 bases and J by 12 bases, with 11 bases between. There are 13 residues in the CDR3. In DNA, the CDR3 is TGTGCCAGCTCACCACCGACACGCCAGGAACTGTTTTTT. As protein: CASSPPTRQELFF.

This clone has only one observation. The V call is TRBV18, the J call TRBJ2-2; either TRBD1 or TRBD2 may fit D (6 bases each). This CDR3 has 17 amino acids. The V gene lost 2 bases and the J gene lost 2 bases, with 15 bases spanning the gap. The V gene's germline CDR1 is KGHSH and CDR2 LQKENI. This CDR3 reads CASSPVGGTRNTGELFF. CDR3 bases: TGTGCCAGCTCACCAGTCGGCGGGACACGAAACACCGGGGAGCTGTTTTTT.

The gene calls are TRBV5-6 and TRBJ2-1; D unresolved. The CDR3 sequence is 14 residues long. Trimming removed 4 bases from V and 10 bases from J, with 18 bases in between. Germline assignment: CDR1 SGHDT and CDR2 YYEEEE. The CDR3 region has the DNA TGTGCCAGCAGCACAACCCCGCCCCGGCGGGAGCAGTTCTTC. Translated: CASSTTPPRREQFF.